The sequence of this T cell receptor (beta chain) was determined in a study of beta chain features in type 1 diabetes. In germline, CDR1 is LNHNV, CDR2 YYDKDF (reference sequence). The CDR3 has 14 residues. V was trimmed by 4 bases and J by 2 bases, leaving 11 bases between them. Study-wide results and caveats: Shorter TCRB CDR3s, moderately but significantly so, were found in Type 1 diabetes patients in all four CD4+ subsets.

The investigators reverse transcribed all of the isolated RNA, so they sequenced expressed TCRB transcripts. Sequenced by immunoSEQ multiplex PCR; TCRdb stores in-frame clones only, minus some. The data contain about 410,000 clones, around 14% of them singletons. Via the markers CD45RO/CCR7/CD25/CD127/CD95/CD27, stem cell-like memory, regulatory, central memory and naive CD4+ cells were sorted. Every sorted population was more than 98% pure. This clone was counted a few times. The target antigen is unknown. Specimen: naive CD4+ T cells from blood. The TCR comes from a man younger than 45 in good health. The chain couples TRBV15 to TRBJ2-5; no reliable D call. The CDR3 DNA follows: TGTGCCACCAGCAAGTCCCCGAAGCAAGAGACCCAGTACTTC. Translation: CATSKSPKQETQYF.